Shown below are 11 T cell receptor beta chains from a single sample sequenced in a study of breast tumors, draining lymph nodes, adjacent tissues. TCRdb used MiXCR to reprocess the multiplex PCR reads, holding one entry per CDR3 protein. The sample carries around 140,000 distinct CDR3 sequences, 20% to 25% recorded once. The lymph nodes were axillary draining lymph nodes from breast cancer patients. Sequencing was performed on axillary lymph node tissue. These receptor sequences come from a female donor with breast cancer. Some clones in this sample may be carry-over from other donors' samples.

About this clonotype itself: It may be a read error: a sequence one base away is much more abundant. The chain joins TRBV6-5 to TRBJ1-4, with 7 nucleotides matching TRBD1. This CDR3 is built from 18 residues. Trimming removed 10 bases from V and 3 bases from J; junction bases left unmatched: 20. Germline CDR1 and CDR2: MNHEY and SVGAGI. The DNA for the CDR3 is TGTGCCACTAAAAGGGGGCTTGGACCTATCACCTCTAATGAAAAACTGTTTTTT. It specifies CATKRGLGPITSNEKLFF.

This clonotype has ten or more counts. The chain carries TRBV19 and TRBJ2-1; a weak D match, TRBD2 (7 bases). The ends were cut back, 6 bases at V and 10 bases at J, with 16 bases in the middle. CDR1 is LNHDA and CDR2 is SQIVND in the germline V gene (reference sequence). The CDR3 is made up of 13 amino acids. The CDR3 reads CASRGRGRGEQFF. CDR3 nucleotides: TGTGCCAGTAGGGGGAGGGGGAGGGGGGAGCAGTTCTTC.

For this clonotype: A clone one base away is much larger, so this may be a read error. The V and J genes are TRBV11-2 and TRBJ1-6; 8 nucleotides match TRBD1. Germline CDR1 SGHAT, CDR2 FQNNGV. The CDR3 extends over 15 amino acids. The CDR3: CASSFNQGAGSPPHF. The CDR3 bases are TGTGCCAGCAGCTTCAATCAGGGGGCGGGATCACCCCCCCACTTT.

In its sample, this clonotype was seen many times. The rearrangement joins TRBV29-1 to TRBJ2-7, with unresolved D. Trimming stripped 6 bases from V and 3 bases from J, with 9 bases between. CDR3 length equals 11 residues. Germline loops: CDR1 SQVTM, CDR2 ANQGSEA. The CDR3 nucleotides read TGCAGCGTCGGTTCTGACTACGAGCAGTACTTC. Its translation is CSVGSDYEQYF.

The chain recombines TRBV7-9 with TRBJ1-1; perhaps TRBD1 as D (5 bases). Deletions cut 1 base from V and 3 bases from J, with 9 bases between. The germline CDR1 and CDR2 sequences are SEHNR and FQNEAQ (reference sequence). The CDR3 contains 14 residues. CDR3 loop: CASSLGDSDTEAFF. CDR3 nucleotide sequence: TGTGCCAGCAGCTTAGGCGACAGCGACACTGAAGCTTTCTTT. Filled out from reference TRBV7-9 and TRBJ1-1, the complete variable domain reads DTGVSQNPRHKITKRGQNVTFRCDPISEHNRLYWYRQTLGQGPEFLTYFQNEAQLEKSRLLSDRFSAERPKGSFSTLEIQRTEQGDSAMYLCASSLGDSDTEAFFGQGTRLTVV.

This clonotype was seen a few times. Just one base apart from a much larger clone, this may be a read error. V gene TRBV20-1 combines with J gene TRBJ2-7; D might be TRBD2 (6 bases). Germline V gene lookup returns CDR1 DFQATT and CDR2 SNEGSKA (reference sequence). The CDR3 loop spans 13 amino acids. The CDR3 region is CGARDPAGSEQYF. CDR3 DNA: TGCGGTGCTAGAGATCCGGCGGGAAGCGAGCAGTACTTC.

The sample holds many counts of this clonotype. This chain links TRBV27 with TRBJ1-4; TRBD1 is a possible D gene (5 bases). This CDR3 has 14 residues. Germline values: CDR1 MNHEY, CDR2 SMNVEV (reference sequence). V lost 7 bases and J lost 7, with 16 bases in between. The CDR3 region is CASKFGQGREKLFF. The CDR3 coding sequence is TGTGCCAGCAAGTTCGGGCAGGGTCGTGAAAAACTGTTTTTT.

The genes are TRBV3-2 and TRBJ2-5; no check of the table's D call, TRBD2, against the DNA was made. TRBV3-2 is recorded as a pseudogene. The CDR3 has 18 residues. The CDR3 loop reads CASSQCIWVVAGEETRYF. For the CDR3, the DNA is TGTGCCAGCAGCCAATGCATTTGGGTGGTAGCGGGAGAAGAGACCCGGTACTTC.

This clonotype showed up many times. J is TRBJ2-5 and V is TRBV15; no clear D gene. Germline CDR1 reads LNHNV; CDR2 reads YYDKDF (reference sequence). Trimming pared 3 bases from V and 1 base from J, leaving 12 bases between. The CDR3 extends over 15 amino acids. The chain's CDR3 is CATSRPSPFQETQYF. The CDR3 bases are TGTGCCACCAGCAGGCCTTCCCCCTTCCAAGAGACCCAGTACTTC.

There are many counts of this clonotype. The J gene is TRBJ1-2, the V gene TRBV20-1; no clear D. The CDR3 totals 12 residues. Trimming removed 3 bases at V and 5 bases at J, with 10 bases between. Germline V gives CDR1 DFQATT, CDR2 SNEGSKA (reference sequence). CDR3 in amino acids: CSARGSAYGYTF. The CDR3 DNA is TGCAGTGCTAGGGGGAGTGCGTATGGCTACACCTTC.

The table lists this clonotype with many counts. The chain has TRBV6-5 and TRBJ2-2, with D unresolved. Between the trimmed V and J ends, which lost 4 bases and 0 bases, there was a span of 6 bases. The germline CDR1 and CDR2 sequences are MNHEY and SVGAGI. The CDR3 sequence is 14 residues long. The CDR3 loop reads CASSSQPNTGELFF. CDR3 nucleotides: TGTGCCAGCAGTTCTCAACCGAACACCGGGGAGCTGTTTTTT.